This TCR beta chain was profiled in a study of identical twins. Study conclusions and caveats: A lower insertion count was a feature of abundant cord blood beta clonotypes, with no such feature in memory repertoires. Diverse VJ usage suggested most zero-insertion clonotypes were not invariant T cells. Models came in too low on out-of-frame TCR alpha sharing in monozygotic twins.

The CDR3 has 15 amino acids. The germline V gene has CDR1 SGHRS and CDR2 YFSETQ. With 3 bases removed from V and 4 bases from J, the gap between germline ends came to 16 bases. Unique molecular identifiers were present on the cDNA, which also gained a universal primer site by template switching. TCRdb redid the calling of the 5' RACE reads with MiXCR, one entry per CDR3 protein. The sample contains some 330,000 distinct CDR3 sequences, approximately 8.8% of which appear only once. The table lists this clonotype with a few counts. Its antigen is currently unknown. The chain employs TRBV5-1 and TRBJ1-2; D gene uncertain. The sample was naive T cells sorted from blood. The TCR comes from a woman between 45 and 65 years old in good health. The CDR3 nucleotides are TGCGCCAGCAGCTCGGAGCTATCTTCCACCTATGGCTACACCTTC. Its protein is CASSSELSSTYGYTF.